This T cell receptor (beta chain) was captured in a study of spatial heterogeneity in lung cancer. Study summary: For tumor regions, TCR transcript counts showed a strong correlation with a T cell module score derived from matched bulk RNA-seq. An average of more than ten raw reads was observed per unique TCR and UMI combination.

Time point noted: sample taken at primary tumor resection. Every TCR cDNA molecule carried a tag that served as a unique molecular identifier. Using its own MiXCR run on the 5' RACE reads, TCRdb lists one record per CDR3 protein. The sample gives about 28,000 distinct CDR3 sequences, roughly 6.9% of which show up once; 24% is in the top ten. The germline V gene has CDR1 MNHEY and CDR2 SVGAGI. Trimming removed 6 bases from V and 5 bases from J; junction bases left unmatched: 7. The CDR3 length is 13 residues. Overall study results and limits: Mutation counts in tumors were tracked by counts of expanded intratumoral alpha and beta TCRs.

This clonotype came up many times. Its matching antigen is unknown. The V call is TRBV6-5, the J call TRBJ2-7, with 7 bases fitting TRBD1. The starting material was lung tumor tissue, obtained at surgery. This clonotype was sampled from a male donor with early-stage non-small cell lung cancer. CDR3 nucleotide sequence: TGTGCCAGCAGCTTACCAGGGGGTAACGAGCAGTACTTC. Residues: CASSLPGGNEQYF.